The next 22 T cell receptor beta chains were all read from a single sample in a study of blood T cell repertoires in COVID-19. Produced via immunoSEQ multiplex PCR; TCRdb's table is partial and in-frame only. Counted here are about 140,000 clones, about four fifths occurring once; the ten biggest clones make up about 8%. Specimen: peripheral blood. These TCRs come from a human donor in a cohort sampled during active COVID-19.

This clone came up once. The V call is TRBV10-3, the J call TRBJ1-1; possible D gene TRBD1, 6 bases. The germline V gene encodes CDR1 ENHRY and CDR2 SYGVKD. The CDR3 loop spans 13 amino acids. Trimming left V 6 bases short and J 4 bases short, with 12 bases between. The CDR3 DNA is TGTGCCATCAGAGGGACATTGGGCACTGAAGCTTTCTTT. This sequence encodes CAIRGTLGTEAFF.

The genes are TRBV6-4 and TRBJ2-2, with D perhaps matching TRBD1 (6 bases). Germline CDR1 is MRHNA and CDR2 is SNTAGT. The CDR3 is made up of 14 amino acids. V was clipped by 5 bases and J by 5 bases, with 12 bases between them. The CDR3 coding sequence is TGTGCCAGCAGTACGATACAGGGTACCGGGGAGCTGTTTTTT. It codes for CASSTIQGTGELFF.

The chain combines TRBV19 with TRBJ1-4; possible D gene TRBD1, 5 bases. The ends were cut back, 4 bases at V and 5 bases at J, with 14 bases in the middle. The CDR3 covers 15 residues. Germline V gene lookup returns CDR1 LNHDA and CDR2 SQIVND (reference sequence). The CDR3 here is CASSTTNRRNEKLFF. Written as DNA, the CDR3 is TGTGCCAGTAGTACCACGAACAGGAGAAATGAAAAACTGTTTTTT.

This clone was detected a few times. The chain links TRBV19 to TRBJ1-2; 9 bases are shared with TRBD1. From germline, CDR1 is LNHDA and CDR2 SQIVND (reference sequence). V was clipped by 4 bases and J by 5 bases; unmatched bases: 2. CDR3 length equals 13 residues. The CDR3 is CASSNRGLYGYTF. CDR3 DNA: TGTGCCAGTAGTAACAGGGGGCTGTATGGCTACACCTTC. Looking up the rest from reference TRBV19 and TRBJ1-2 gives the full variable domain: DGGITQSPKYLFRKEGQNVTLSCEQNLNHDAMYWYRQDPGQGLRLIYYSQIVNDFQKGDIAEGYSVSREKKESFPLTVTSAQKNPTAFYLCASSNRGLYGYTFGSGTRLTVV.

V and J are TRBV5-1 and TRBJ2-6, with TRBD1 as a possible D gene (6 bases). The CDR3 runs 16 residues. V was cut by 0 bases and J by 3 bases, with 10 bases left in between. The germline gives CDR1 SGHRS, CDR2 YFSETQ. CDR3 nucleotides: TGCGCCAGCAGCTTGGAGGCAGGGGTTGGGGCCAACGTCCTGACTTTC. Its protein product is CASSLEAGVGANVLTF.

The chain recombines TRBV10-2 with TRBJ2-5, with a weak D call TRBD1 (5 bases). The V end lost 0 bases, the J end lost 1 base, and 12 bases lay between the germline ends. CDR3 length equals 16 residues. Germline V lookup: CDR1 WSHSY, CDR2 SAAADI. CDR3 DNA: TGCGCCAGCAGTGAGTCGAGACCAGGGTCCCAAGAGACCCAGTACTTC. Amino acids: CASSESRPGSQETQYF.

As DNA, the CDR3 is TGTGCCAGCAGCGGACAGGGGGCATCCTATAATTCACCCCTCCACTTT. Protein: CASSGQGASYNSPLHF. The V call is TRBV9, the J call TRBJ1-6, with TRBD1 matching 10 bases. The V gene end was trimmed by 3 bases and the J gene end by 1 base; junction bases not matched to a gene: 1. The CDR3 runs 16 residues. The germline gives CDR1 SGDLS, CDR2 YYNGEE.

The chain is built from TRBV5-6 and TRBJ1-1; D uncertain. The V end lost 2 bases, the J end lost 8 bases, and 7 bases lay between the germline ends. This CDR3 spans 11 amino acids. Germline V gives CDR1 SGHDT, CDR2 YYEEEE. CDR3 in amino acids: CASSFSGEAFF. In nucleotides, the CDR3 is TGTGCCAGCAGCTTTTCGGGGGAAGCTTTCTTT. The variable domain in full, completed from reference TRBV5-6 and TRBJ1-1, reads DAGVTQSPTHLIKTRGQQVTLRCSPKSGHDTVSWYQQALGQGPQFIFQYYEEEERQRGNFPDRFSGHQFPNYSSELNVNALLLGDSALYLCASSFSGEAFFGQGTRLTVV.

The chain is built from TRBV3-1 (or the pseudogene TRBV3-2) and TRBJ1-1; 7 bases line up with TRBD1. The CDR3 has 12 residues. Germline V gene sequence: CDR1 LGHDT, CDR2 YNNKEL (reference sequence). The trim removed 1 base at V and 11 bases at J, leaving 4 bases unmatched. The CDR3 DNA is TGTGCCAGCAGCCAAGCGCAGGGGGGTGCTTTCTTT. It yields the protein CASSQAQGGAFF.

This clone was recorded a few times. The V and J genes are TRBV6-5 and TRBJ2-7, with D maybe TRBD1 (5 bases). V lost 0 bases, J lost 2 bases, and 8 bases lay in between. Per the germline V gene, CDR1 is MNHEY and CDR2 is SVGAGI. The CDR3 covers 14 residues. The CDR3 DNA reads TGTGCCAGCAGTTACTCAGACAGCACCTACGAGCAGTACTTC. It translates to CASSYSDSTYEQYF.

The chain recombines TRBV5-1 with TRBJ1-1; the match to TRBD1 covers 9 bases. Trimming at V came to 5 bases and at J to 4 bases, leaving 9 bases not matched to a gene. Per germline, CDR1 SGHRS and CDR2 YFSETQ. The CDR3 runs 15 residues. DNA of the CDR3: TGCGCCAGCAGGTCCGAACAGGGGGCATCCACTGAAGCTTTCTTT. Its translation: CASRSEQGASTEAFF.

The chain carries TRBV6-5 and TRBJ2-2; no firm D call. This CDR3 has 12 amino acids. Trimming took off 8 bases at V and 7 bases at J, with 11 bases between the two ends. Per germline, CDR1 MNHEY and CDR2 SVGAGI. The CDR3 DNA reads TGTGCCAGCTCCTCATTTAGCGGGGAGCTGTTTTTT. It is translated as CASSSFSGELFF.

The V call is TRBV5-4, the J call TRBJ2-7, with 10 bases identical to TRBD1. The CDR3 is 15 residues long. Trimming cost V 4 bases and J 4 bases; bases outside gene matches: 8. Germline V gene sequence: CDR1 SGHNT, CDR2 YYREEE (reference sequence). The CDR3 is CASSPAGQGTYEQYF. CDR3 nucleotides: TGTGCCAGCAGCCCGGCGGGACAGGGGACGTACGAGCAGTACTTC.

The chain links TRBV6-5 to TRBJ2-7, with D possibly TRBD1 on 6 matching bases. V dropped 5 bases and J dropped 0 bases, with 14 bases sitting between them. The CDR3 length is 15 residues. CDR1 is MNHEY, CDR2 SVGAGI, per germline. The CDR3 here is CASSTPRGFSYEQYF. CDR3 DNA: TGTGCCAGCAGTACTCCCAGGGGCTTCTCCTACGAGCAGTACTTC.

The chain is built from TRBV4-1 and TRBJ2-2; D is undetermined. The V end lost 4 bases, the J end lost 3 bases, and 15 bases lay between the germline ends. The CDR3 length is 16 residues. Per the germline V gene, CDR1 is MGHRA and CDR2 is YSYEKL. The CDR3 spells CASSPESPRDTGELFF. The CDR3 DNA reads TGCGCCAGCAGCCCTGAATCACCCCGCGACACCGGGGAGCTGTTTTTT.

The chain is built from TRBV5-5 and TRBJ1-2, with no clear D. CDR1 is SGHKS and CDR2 is YYEKEE in the germline V gene (reference sequence). This CDR3 has 15 amino acids. V lost 0 bases and J 1 base, leaving 10 bases between the germline ends. The CDR3 region is CASSLAGGLNYGYTF. The CDR3 DNA reads as TGTGCCAGCAGCTTGGCCGGAGGTCTTAACTATGGCTACACCTTC.

The V and J genes are TRBV6-6 and TRBJ1-6; 7 nucleotides align to TRBD1. J lost 8 bases, V lost 2 bases, and 9 bases had no gene match. Germline lookup yields CDR1 MNHNY and CDR2 SVGAGI (reference sequence). The CDR3 spans 16 residues. In nucleotides, the CDR3 is TGTGCCAGCAGTTACCCTCCGGGACAGAGGGATTCACCCCTCCACTTT. Its translation is CASSYPPGQRDSPLHF.

The chain joins TRBV7-8 to TRBJ2-3; TRBD2 matches 9 bases. Per germline, CDR1 SGHVS and CDR2 FQNEAQ. J lost 0 bases, V lost 3 bases, and 7 bases had no gene match. This CDR3 spans 17 amino acids. This CDR3 is CASSLVLAGASTDTQYF. CDR3 nucleotides: TGTGCCAGCAGCTTGGTGTTAGCGGGGGCTAGCACAGATACGCAGTATTTT.

This clone came up once. The V gene is TRBV7-8, the J gene TRBJ1-5; maybe TRBD1 (6 bases). This CDR3 spans 18 amino acids. Deletions cut 5 bases from V and 0 bases from J, with 20 bases between. Germline CDR1 reads SGHVS; CDR2 reads FQNEAQ. CDR3 loop: CASSHQNLKGVSNQPQHF. The CDR3 nucleotides read TGTGCCAGCAGCCATCAAAATTTGAAGGGGGTTAGCAATCAGCCCCAGCATTTT.

The J gene is TRBJ2-1, the V gene TRBV12-5; 9 bases agree with TRBD2. Germline V CDR1 and CDR2: LGHNT, FRNRAP. V gave up 1 base and J gave up 8 bases; unmatched junction bases: 6. The CDR3 has 15 amino acids. In nucleotides, the CDR3 is TGTGCTAGTGGTTTGGATAGCGGGGGTCTGTATGAGCAGTTCTTC. It is translated as CASGLDSGGLYEQFF.

The chain uses TRBV24-1 and TRBJ2-5; D might be TRBD2 (6 bases). The CDR3 is 15 residues long. The V and J ends lost 2 bases and 1 base respectively, with 10 bases between them. Germline assignment: CDR1 KGHDR and CDR2 SFDVKD. This CDR3 reads CATSDSGRSQETQYF. The CDR3 bases are TGTGCCACCAGTGATTCAGGGAGGTCCCAAGAGACCCAGTACTTC.

The V call is TRBV19, the J call TRBJ1-2; D call uncertain. The germline V gene encodes CDR1 LNHDA and CDR2 SQIVND (reference sequence). The CDR3 extends over 15 amino acids. V lost 5 bases to trimming and J lost 1 base, with 14 bases between them. The DNA of the CDR3 is TGTGCCAGTAGTCCCCTAGGAGGAGATAACTATGGCTACACCTTC. Its protein product is CASSPLGGDNYGYTF.